This T cell receptor (beta chain) was sequenced during a study of OX40 agonist ivuxolimab in advanced cancers. At the level of the study: An agonistic human IgG2 monoclonal antibody against OX40 (CD134) was given. General study findings and limits: In the 0.1 to 3.0 mg/kg range, CD4+ and CD8+ blood T cells had expanded clonally by week 6. Some nonresponders additionally presented with little normalized T-cell clonal expansion.

Assay used: immunoSEQ multiplex PCR; TCRdb lists only in-frame clones, some missing. The table has about 20,000 clones, roughly 85% seen once. This clone occurred once. Its antigen remains unknown. Here the sequenced sample was CD4+ or CD8+ T cells sorted from blood, taken in a trial of the OX40 agonist ivuxolimab. The clonotype originates from an adult with an advanced solid tumor such as melanoma, head and neck, liver or kidney cancer.

CDR3 sequence reads: CASSEGRGGHNEQFF. As DNA, the CDR3 is TGTGCCAGCAGTGAAGGGAGGGGGGGCCACAATGAGCAGTTCTTC. This chain links TRBV2 with TRBJ2-1, with a weak D call TRBD2 (7 bases). Germline CDR1 SNHLY, CDR2 FYNNEI. CDR3 length: 15 residues. V lost 1 base, J lost 5 bases, and 12 bases lay in between.